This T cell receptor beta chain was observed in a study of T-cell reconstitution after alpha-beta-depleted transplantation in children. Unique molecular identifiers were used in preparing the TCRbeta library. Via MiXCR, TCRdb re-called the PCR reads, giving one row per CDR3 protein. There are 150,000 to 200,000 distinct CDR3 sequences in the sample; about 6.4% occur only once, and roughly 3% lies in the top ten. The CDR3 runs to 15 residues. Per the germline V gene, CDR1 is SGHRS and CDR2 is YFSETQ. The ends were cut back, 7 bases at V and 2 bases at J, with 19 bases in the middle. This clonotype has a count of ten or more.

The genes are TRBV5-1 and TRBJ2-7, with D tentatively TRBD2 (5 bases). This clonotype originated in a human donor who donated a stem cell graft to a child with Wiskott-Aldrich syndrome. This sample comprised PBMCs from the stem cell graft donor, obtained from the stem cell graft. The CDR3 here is CASSRFGVGAYEQYF. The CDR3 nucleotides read TGCGCCAGCTCCCGATTCGGGGTGGGCGCCTACGAGCAGTACTTC. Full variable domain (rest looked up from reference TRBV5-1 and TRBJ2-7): KAGVTQTPRYLIKTRGQQVTLSCSPISGHRSVSWYQQTPGQGLQFLFEYFSETQRNKGNFPGRFSGRQFSNSRSEMNVSTLELGDSALYLCASSRFGVGAYEQYFGPGTRLTVT.